This T cell receptor (beta chain) came from a study of shared clonotypes between healthy human individuals. Study-wide findings and caveats: Since donors were few, the genetic and exposure-history diversity represented was limited. Blood was the sole source, and tissue repertoires probably differ.

CDR1 and CDR2 (germline): WNHNN, SYGVQD (reference sequence). The CDR3 has 14 residues. V lost 9 bases, J lost 3 bases, and 18 bases lay in between. Concerning this clone: Its antigen is undetermined.

Several immunoSEQ 96-well plates shared each subset's DNA, each plate a replicate. TCRdb keeps only in-frame clones here, not all; method: immunoSEQ multiplex PCR. Seen here are fewer than 550,000 clones, 60% to 80% observed once, and the top ten hold about an eighth. The sample consisted of PBMCs. This receptor was obtained from a woman aged 35 to 49 in good health. Some clones in this sample may be carry-over from other donors' samples. The rearrangement joins TRBV10-1 to TRBJ2-7, with D possibly being TRBD1 (5 bases). CDR3 in amino acids: CARYLGEGVYEQYF. The DNA of the CDR3 is TGCGCCAGGTATCTAGGTGAAGGGGTCTACGAGCAGTACTTC.